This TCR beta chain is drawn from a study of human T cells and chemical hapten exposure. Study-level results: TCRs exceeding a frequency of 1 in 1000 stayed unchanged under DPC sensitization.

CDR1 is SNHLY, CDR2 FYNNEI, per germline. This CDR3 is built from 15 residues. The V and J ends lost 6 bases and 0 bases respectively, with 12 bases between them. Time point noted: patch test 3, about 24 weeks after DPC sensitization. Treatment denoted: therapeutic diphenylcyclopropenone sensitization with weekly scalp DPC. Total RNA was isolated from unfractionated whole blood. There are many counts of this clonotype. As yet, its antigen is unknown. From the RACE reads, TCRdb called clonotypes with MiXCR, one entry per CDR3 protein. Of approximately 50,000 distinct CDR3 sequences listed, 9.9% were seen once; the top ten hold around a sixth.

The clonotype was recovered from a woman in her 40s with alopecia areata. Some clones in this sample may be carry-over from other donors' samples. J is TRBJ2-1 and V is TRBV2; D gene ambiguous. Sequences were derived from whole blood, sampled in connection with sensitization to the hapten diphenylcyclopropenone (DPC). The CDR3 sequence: CASRVGRSSYNEQFF. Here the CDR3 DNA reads TGTGCCAGCAGGGTAGGGCGGAGCTCCTACAATGAGCAGTTCTTC.